This is a list of T cell receptor beta chains from one sample in a study of T cells in Graves' hyperthyroidism and ophthalmopathy. MiXCR was run by TCRdb on the multiplex PCR reads, yielding one entry per CDR3 protein. The sample contains hundreds of thousands of distinct CDR3 sequences, over 12% of which appear only once. Sequencing was carried out using blood. The source of these receptors is a man aged 45-65 years with Graves' ophthalmopathy. Each CDR3 is given with its conserved first and last residue. D genes are given only for firm matches. A row's size may be missing; if present it is once, few, many or a size class.

J | D | size | V | DNA | CDR3
TRBJ2-2 | NA | few | TRBV20-1 | TGCAGTGCCCCCTCCCCTGCGAACACCGGGGAGCTGTTTTTT | CSAPSPANTGELFF
TRBJ1-1 | NA | many | TRBV30 | TGTGCCTGGAGTACTAACAGGGACCTCCCTGAAGCTTTCTTT | CAWSTNRDLPEAFF
TRBJ2-2 | NA | many | TRBV30 | TGTGCCTGGAGTGTAGAGGGAGGTGTCACCGGGGAGCTGTTTTTT | CAWSVEGGVTGELFF
TRBJ1-6 | NA | NA | TRBV11-3 | TGTGTCAGCGGGGGGATGGAGTCACCCCTCCACTTT | CVSGGMESPLHF
TRBJ2-3 | NA | NA | TRBV6-1 | TGTGCCAGCAGTCCCAGCCCCCATACGCAGTATTTT | CASSPSPHTQYF
TRBJ2-7 | NA | few | TRBV29-1 | TGCAGCGTTGAGATACAATCCTACGAGCAGTACTTC | CSVEIQSYEQYF
TRBJ2-5 | NA | many | TRBV7-9 | TGTGCCAGCAGCGCGACCGGGACTCTCGAGACCCAGTACTTC | CASSATGTLETQYF
TRBJ2-1 | TRBD2 | many | TRBV12-3/TRBV12-4 | TGTGCCAGCAGTTTAATGGGGACTAGCGTGGATGAGCAGTTCTTC | CASSLMGTSVDEQFF
TRBJ2-5 | NA | few | TRBV5-1 | TGCGCCAGCAGCTCGGCGGGGTCCCAAGAGACCCAGTACTTC | CASSSAGSQETQYF
TRBJ2-3 | NA | NA | TRBV20-1 | TGCAGTGCTAGAGAGGGTGGTAGGTTCCTGACAGATACGCAGTATTTT | CSAREGGRFLTDTQYF
TRBJ1-5 | NA | few | TRBV18 | TGTGCCAGCTCACCAAGGGCAGACAATCAGCCCCAGCATTTT | CASSPRADNQPQHF
TRBJ2-7 | NA | many | TRBV7-3 | TGTGCCAGCAGCAAGGGGACGGGTCCCTACGAGCAGTACTTC | CASSKGTGPYEQYF
TRBJ2-2 | NA | few | TRBV24-1 | TGTGCCACCAGTGATTTGAGGAAAAACACCGGGGAGCTGTTTTTT | CATSDLRKNTGELFF
TRBJ2-1 | NA | many | TRBV5-1 | TGCGCCAGCAGCTTGGGACAGAGCTCCTACAATGAGCAGTTCTTC | CASSLGQSSYNEQFF
TRBJ1-1 | NA | few | TRBV6-1 | TGTGCCAGCAGTGACCGCAGGGGCGGGAACACTGAAGCTTTCTTT | CASSDRRGGNTEAFF
TRBJ2-7 | NA | many | TRBV27 | TGTGCCAGCAGTTTAGGCAGGGGAGACTACGAGCAGTACTTC | CASSLGRGDYEQYF
TRBJ2-1 | TRBD2 | few | TRBV29-1 | TGCAGCGTTGCTCTAGCGGGCATCAATGAGCAGTTCTTC | CSVALAGINEQFF
TRBJ2-3 | TRBD2 | many | TRBV11-2 | TGTGCCAGCAGCTCCGGACTAGCGGGATTTACGCAGTATTTT | CASSSGLAGFTQYF
TRBJ1-1 | TRBD1 | many | TRBV20-1 | TGCAGTGCTGCTGGACAGGGGGCGTCCACTGAAGCTTTCTTT | CSAAGQGASTEAFF
TRBJ2-2 | TRBD1 | few | TRBV5-1 | TGCGCCAGCAGCTTGGCCGGGACAGGGGGCGTCGGGGAGCTGTTTTTT | CASSLAGTGGVGELFF
TRBJ1-5 | NA | NA | TRBV4-1 | TGCGCCAGCAGCCAAACAGGAGGACCCTATCAGCCCCAGCATTTT | CASSQTGGPYQPQHF
TRBJ2-1 | TRBD2 | NA | TRBV9 | TGTGCCAGCAGCGTAGATGGACTAGCGATATACAATGAGCAGTTCTTC | CASSVDGLAIYNEQFF
TRBJ1-1 | TRBD1 | NA | TRBV29-1 | TGCAGCGTACAGGGGTTGGACACTGAAGCTTTCTTT | CSVQGLDTEAFF
TRBJ2-7 | NA | few | TRBV4-1 | TGCGCCAGCAGCCAAGATCGCGCGAGTGTAGCCTACGAGCAGTACTTC | CASSQDRASVAYEQYF
TRBJ2-7 | NA | many | TRBV11-2 | TGTGCCAGCAGCAACCCCGGGGAGGACGAGCAGTACTTC | CASSNPGEDEQYF
TRBJ2-7 | TRBD2 | many | TRBV4-1 | TGCGCCAGCAGCCAACCCCTAGCGGGAGCGTCCTACGAGCAGTACTTC | CASSQPLAGASYEQYF
TRBJ2-1 | TRBD1 | many | TRBV4-1 | TGCGCCAGCAGCTTGTACGGGACAGGGGCTAGTAATGAGCAGTTCTTC | CASSLYGTGASNEQFF
TRBJ2-7 | TRBD2 | many | TRBV12-3/TRBV12-4 | TGTGCCAGCAGTTTAACTAGCGGGAACTACGAGCAGTACTTC | CASSLTSGNYEQYF
TRBJ2-2 | NA | NA | TRBV12-3/TRBV12-4 | TGTGCCAGCAGCCTACACAGGGTATTCATCGGGGAGCTGGTTTTT | CASSLHRVFIGELVF
TRBJ2-3 | NA | many | TRBV11-3 | TGTGCCAGCAGCCCAGGCCCAGCAACAGATACGCAGTATTTT | CASSPGPATDTQYF
TRBJ2-7 | TRBD1 | NA | TRBV4-1 | TGCGCCAGCAGCCTTGCGACCGCCGGGACAGGGTTCTACGAGCAGTACTTC | CASSLATAGTGFYEQYF
TRBJ2-3 | NA | NA | TRBV20-1 | TGCAGTGCTAGAGACCGACCAACAGATACGCAGTATTTT | CSARDRPTDTQYF
TRBJ1-4 | TRBD1 | NA | TRBV7-6 | TGTGCCAGCAGCCAACGGACAGGAGGAAACGAAAAACTGCTTTTT | CASSQRTGGNEKLLF
TRBJ1-1 | NA | NA | TRBV4-1 | TGCGCCAGCAGGTATAACAGTAACACTGAAGCTTTCTTT | CASRYNSNTEAFF
TRBJ2-3 | NA | many | TRBV2 | TGTGCCAGCAGTGTGCCTAGCGGCACAGATACGCAGTATTTT | CASSVPSGTDTQYF
TRBJ2-1 | TRBD2 | NA | TRBV24-1 | TGTGCCACCAGTACGGGACTAGCGGGAGGGCCGAATGAGCAGTTCTTC | CATSTGLAGGPNEQFF
TRBJ2-5 | TRBD2 | NA | TRBV5-6 | TGTGCCAGCAGAAAAGCGGGAGGGGTCTTCGAGTACTTC | CASRKAGGVFEYF
TRBJ1-2 | NA | few | TRBV27 | TGTGCCAGCAGTTTAAGAGTTGGGCGGCATGGCTACACCTTC | CASSLRVGRHGYTF
TRBJ1-5 | NA | NA | TRBV20-1 | TGCAGCGCTCCTGCGGGGGGTGGGAATCAGCCCCAGCATTTT | CSAPAGGGNQPQHF
TRBJ2-2 | NA | few | TRBV2 | TGTGCCAGCAGTGAGAGAGTAGGGGAGCTGTTTTTT | CASSERVGELFF
TRBJ2-1 | TRBD2 | few | TRBV5-1 | TGCGCCAGCAGCCGTACGGGGACTAGCGGGGCCTACAATGAGCAGTTCTTC | CASSRTGTSGAYNEQFF
TRBJ2-7 | NA | NA | TRBV5-1 | TGCGCCAGCAGCTTGGGGGGTAGCCCGACCTACGAGCAGTACTTC | CASSLGGSPTYEQYF
TRBJ2-3 | TRBD2 | many | TRBV10-3 | TGTGCCAGTCTAGCGGATGGGGGCACAGATACGCAGTATTTT | CASLADGGTDTQYF
TRBJ2-7 | NA | few | TRBV20-1 | TGCAGTGCTAGAGATTTTCAGACTACCTACGAGCAGTACTTC | CSARDFQTTYEQYF
TRBJ1-6 | NA | many | TRBV28 | TGTGCCAGCAGTACCGAGATGGGGAGGGAGGGGAGCTATAATTCACCCCTCCACTTT | CASSTEMGREGSYNSPLHF
TRBJ2-7 | NA | many | TRBV20-1 | TGCAGTGCTAGAGTATGGGACTCCTACGAGCAGTACTTC | CSARVWDSYEQYF
TRBJ2-7 | NA | many | TRBV28 | TGTGCCAGCGGACGACCTCGGGGCGAGCAGTACTTC | CASGRPRGEQYF
TRBJ2-3 | NA | many | TRBV29-1 | TGCAGCGTTGGTTCGCCGCGCACAGATACGCAGTATTTT | CSVGSPRTDTQYF
TRBJ2-5 | TRBD2 | NA | TRBV7-8 | TGTGCCAGCAGCTTGGCCCCGGGACTAGCGGGAACGAGTGAGACCCAGTACTTC | CASSLAPGLAGTSETQYF
TRBJ2-7 | TRBD1 | many | TRBV12-3/TRBV12-4 | TGTGCCAGCAGTACACCTCCGGGACAGGGGGATTACGAGCAGTACTTC | CASSTPPGQGDYEQYF
TRBJ2-1 | TRBD1 | few | TRBV12-3/TRBV12-4 | TGTGCCAGCAGTTCGACAGGGTTTGGTGAGCAGTTCTTC | CASSSTGFGEQFF
TRBJ2-5 | NA | few | TRBV4-1 | TGCGCCAGCAGCCAAGATGCGGGTCTAGTTTTGGAGACCCAGTACTTC | CASSQDAGLVLETQYF
TRBJ1-5 | NA | few | TRBV6-1 | TGTGCCAGCAGGGACGCGGGAAGCAATCAGCCCCAGCATTTT | CASRDAGSNQPQHF
TRBJ2-2 | NA | few | TRBV24-1 | TGTGCCACCAGTGATTTACGGCAGAACACCGGGGAGCTGTTTTTT | CATSDLRQNTGELFF
TRBJ2-1 | NA | once | TRBV7-3 | TGTGCCAGCAGCTCAACTTACGAGCAGTTCTTC | CASSSTYEQFF
TRBJ2-7 | NA | NA | TRBV10-3 | TGTGCCATCAGTGACGTGGGGGAGGGGGACTACGAGCAGTACTTC | CAISDVGEGDYEQYF
TRBJ2-7 | TRBD2 | few | TRBV6-2/TRBV6-3 | TGTGCCAGCAGTTACGGGGGGGGTGAGCAGTACTTC | CASSYGGGEQYF
TRBJ2-4 | NA | few | TRBV4-2 | TGTGCCAGCAGCCAAGACAGGGGCAAAAACATTCAGTACTTC | CASSQDRGKNIQYF
TRBJ2-5 | TRBD2 | NA | TRBV25-1 | TGTGCCAGCCAAGGACTAGCGGGAGGGCCCACCTCGCGCGGGTTGGAGACCCAGTACTTC | CASQGLAGGPTSRGLETQYF
TRBJ1-4 | TRBD1 | many | TRBV3-1 | TGTGCCAGCAGCCAAGAAGGGACAGGAGTTAATGAAAAACTGTTTTTT | CASSQEGTGVNEKLFF